The next 24 T cell receptor beta chains were all read from a single sample in a study of blood T cell repertoires in COVID-19. TCRdb's table, derived via immunoSEQ multiplex PCR, lists solely in-frame clones and lacks some. The table lists 410,000 or so clones, 89% of them singletons. Sequenced sample: peripheral blood. All receptors derive from a woman in her forties with COVID-19, enrolled during active disease.

The CDR3 reads CASRASASSPLHF. The DNA of the CDR3 is TGTGCCAGCAGGGCATCTGCTAGTTCACCCCTCCACTTT. V and J are TRBV28 and TRBJ1-6; unclear D gene. CDR3 length equals 13 residues. Germline V gives CDR1 MDHEN, CDR2 SYDVKM. V was clipped by 6 bases and J by 9 bases, with 12 bases between them.

The chain is built from TRBV6-5 and TRBJ1-1; 9 bases fit TRBD1. The J segment lost 5 bases and the V segment lost 5 bases, leaving 9 bases of the junction unmatched. This CDR3 is built from 15 residues. Germline lookup yields CDR1 MNHEY and CDR2 SVGAGI. The chain's CDR3 is CASSPLDRGGTEAFF. The CDR3 region has the DNA TGTGCCAGCAGTCCCCTGGACAGGGGAGGAACTGAAGCTTTCTTT.

The chain uses TRBV6-5 and TRBJ1-3; D is uncertain. Deletions cut 6 bases from V and 4 bases from J, with 10 bases between. The CDR3 runs 13 residues. CDR1 MNHEY and CDR2 SVGAGI come from the germline V gene. CDR3 in DNA: TGTGCCAGCAGCCGTGAGGGCGGAAACACCATATATTTT. Translating it yields CASSREGGNTIYF.

The gene calls are TRBV5-1 and TRBJ2-7; weak D call: TRBD2 (5 bases). The V end was cut by 4 bases, the J end by 0 bases, with 23 bases between. In germline, CDR1 is SGHRS, CDR2 YFSETQ. The CDR3 contains 18 residues. CDR3 DNA: TGCGCCAGCAGCCGTTCGGACCATGGACTTCGGAGCTCCTACGAGCAGTACTTC. It codes for CASSRSDHGLRSSYEQYF.

The chain carries TRBV6-2 or TRBV6-3 and TRBJ2-7; D is perhaps TRBD1 (6 bases). Per germline, CDR1 MNHEY and CDR2 SVGEGT. Trimming stripped 4 bases from V and 2 bases from J, with 9 bases between. CDR3 size: 13 residues. CDR3 sequence (DNA): TGTGCCAGCAGTTTCCACAGGGCCTACGAGCAGTACTTC. Protein product: CASSFHRAYEQYF.

The rearrangement links TRBV27 to TRBJ2-1, with 8 nucleotides matching TRBD2. Germline V gene lookup returns CDR1 MNHEY and CDR2 SMNVEV (reference sequence). The trim removed 7 bases at V and 8 bases at J, leaving 7 bases unmatched. CDR3 length: 13 amino acids. The DNA of the CDR3 is TGTGCCAGCACTAGCGGGTGGGGGGATGAGCAGTTCTTC. Translation gives CASTSGWGDEQFF.

This chain joins TRBV28 and TRBJ1-3; D ambiguous. Germline CDR1 is MDHEN and CDR2 is SYDVKM. The V end was cut by 7 bases, the J end by 3 bases, with 10 bases between. This CDR3 spans 13 amino acids. The CDR3 is CASNRDDGNTIYF. CDR3 nucleotide sequence: TGTGCCAGCAACCGAGATGATGGAAACACCATATATTTT.

The V and J genes are TRBV2 and TRBJ2-1; 10 bases fit TRBD1. Germline V lookup: CDR1 SNHLY, CDR2 FYNNEI. This CDR3 contains 13 residues. With V trimmed by 8 bases and J by 7 bases, 5 bases remained unmatched. The chain's CDR3 is CASGRTGGNEQFF. CDR3 DNA: TGTGCCAGCGGCAGGACAGGGGGTAATGAGCAGTTCTTC.

This clone was picked up one time. The chain couples TRBV7-2 to TRBJ1-2; D not certain. This CDR3 spans 12 amino acids. CDR1 and CDR2 from the germline V gene are SGHTA and FQGNSA. V was shortened by 4 bases and J by 4 bases, with 7 bases between the two germline ends. CDR3 amino acids: CASSSSSYGYTF. CDR3 sequence (DNA): TGTGCCAGCAGCTCTTCTAGCTATGGCTACACCTTC.

The chain recombines TRBV18 with TRBJ1-2, with 8 bases aligning to TRBD1. The CDR3 has 15 residues. The germline gives CDR1 KGHSH, CDR2 LQKENI. J was trimmed by 7 bases and V by 0 bases; bases with no gene match: 7. CDR3 residues: CASSPPSRGQGGYTF. In nucleotides, the CDR3 is TGTGCCAGCTCACCACCGAGCAGGGGGCAAGGTGGCTACACCTTC. The whole variable domain, filled in from reference TRBV18 and TRBJ1-2, reads NAGVMQNPRHLVRRRGQEARLRCSPMKGHSHVYWYRQLPEEGLKFMVYLQKENIIDESGMPKERFSAEFPKEGPSILRIQQVVRGDSAAYFCASSPPSRGQGGYTFGSGTRLTVV.

This chain joins TRBV5-1 and TRBJ1-1; 8 bases fit TRBD1. V was clipped by 4 bases and J by 3 bases; unmatched bases: 11. This CDR3 has 16 amino acids. Germline CDR1 reads SGHRS; CDR2 reads YFSETQ. The CDR3 coding sequence is TGCGCCAGCAGCCCCCAACCGACAGGGGAGGACACTGAAGCTTTCTTT. Protein product: CASSPQPTGEDTEAFF.

The gene calls are TRBV14 and TRBJ1-3, with D tentatively TRBD1 (5 bases). The germline V and J ends were trimmed by 0 bases and 2 bases, with 14 bases remaining between them. The CDR3 is 17 amino acids. Germline-derived CDR1 and CDR2 are SGHDN and FVKESK. The DNA of the CDR3 is TGTGCCAGCAGCCAAGATCAGGGTATATCCACTGGAAACACCATATATTTT. It encodes CASSQDQGISTGNTIYF.

The chain carries TRBV5-1 and TRBJ2-5; 9 bases are shared with TRBD2. With V trimmed by 0 bases and J by 3 bases, 6 bases remained unmatched. Germline V lookup: CDR1 SGHRS, CDR2 YFSETQ. The CDR3 spans 16 residues. The CDR3 region has the DNA TGCGCCAGCAGCTTGGCGCTAGCGGGATGGGAAGAGACCCAGTACTTC. Protein: CASSLALAGWEETQYF.

This clone was recorded once. V gene TRBV6-5 combines with J gene TRBJ1-1; D is unclear. This CDR3 comprises 15 residues. V was trimmed by 5 bases and J by 3 bases, leaving 16 bases between them. Germline lookup yields CDR1 MNHEY and CDR2 SVGAGI. The CDR3 nucleotides read TGTGCCAGCAGTAGGTCGTCCCTAGGCGACACTGAAGCTTTCTTT. Translation: CASSRSSLGDTEAFF.

The chain links TRBV19 to TRBJ1-2; maybe TRBD1 (6 bases). Germline-derived CDR1 and CDR2 are LNHDA and SQIVND (reference sequence). The germline V and J ends were trimmed by 2 bases and 3 bases, with 16 bases remaining between them. The CDR3 is made up of 16 amino acids. The CDR3 region has the DNA TGTGCCAGTAGTATACTGGGGGCACAGGATTACTATGGCTACACCTTC. It specifies CASSILGAQDYYGYTF.

The chain links TRBV4-3 to TRBJ2-2; no clear D gene. CDR1 and CDR2 (germline): LGHNA, YSLEER. The CDR3 sequence is 18 residues long. The V end was cut by 0 bases, the J end by 1 base, with 15 bases between. CDR3 nucleotide sequence: TGCGCCAGCAGCCAAGAAGTGGCCACGCGGTTGAACACCGGGGAGCTGTTTTTT. It yields the protein CASSQEVATRLNTGELFF.

The genes are TRBV27 and TRBJ2-3, with D possibly being TRBD1 (5 bases). The CDR3 extends over 20 amino acids. The V and J ends lost 3 bases and 0 bases respectively, with 25 bases between them. Germline V CDR1 and CDR2: MNHEY, SMNVEV (reference sequence). This chain's CDR3 is CASSFSPYPTDDSSTDTQYF. The CDR3 region has the DNA TGTGCCAGCAGTTTCAGCCCATATCCGACAGACGATTCTAGCACAGATACGCAGTATTTT.

The chain recombines TRBV5-1 with TRBJ2-5; 12 bases are shared with TRBD2. Trimming removed 4 bases from V and 2 bases from J; junction bases left unmatched: 6. The CDR3 covers 16 residues. Looked up from germline, CDR1 is SGHRS and CDR2 is YFSETQ. The CDR3 here is CASSTGTSGFQETQYF. CDR3 DNA: TGCGCCAGCAGCACTGGGACTAGCGGGTTTCAAGAGACCCAGTACTTC.

The chain joins TRBV7-2 to TRBJ2-3, with D possibly being TRBD2 (5 bases). The V end lost 5 bases, the J end lost 4 bases, and 22 bases lay between the germline ends. CDR1 and CDR2 (germline): SGHTA, FQGNSA. The CDR3 totals 17 residues. CDR3: CASSLRGPKTSADTQYF. DNA for the CDR3: TGTGCCAGCAGCCTTAGAGGGCCTAAAACAAGCGCAGATACGCAGTATTTT.

V gene TRBV7-8 combines with J gene TRBJ1-1, with a possible D match to TRBD1 (5 bases). Trimming took 4 bases from V and 1 from J, leaving 13 bases between them. The CDR3 is 15 residues long. Germline CDR1 is SGHVS and CDR2 is FQNEAQ. The DNA of the CDR3 is TGTGCCAGCAGCTCACTACCGACAGAGAACACTGAAGCTTTCTTT. Amino acids: CASSSLPTENTEAFF.

The CDR3 nucleotides read TGTGCCAGCAGTCTTTATCGGACTAGCGGTGGTGGCACAGATACGCAGTATTTT. This encodes CASSLYRTSGGGTDTQYF. The gene calls are TRBV28 and TRBJ2-3, with TRBD2 matching 10 bases. CDR1 and CDR2 (germline): MDHEN, SYDVKM. This CDR3 is 18 amino acids long. V lost 5 bases to trimming and J lost 1 base; unmatched junction nucleotides: 12.

The gene calls are TRBV2 and TRBJ1-4; 10 nucleotides line up with TRBD1. Germline V CDR1 and CDR2: SNHLY, FYNNEI. The CDR3 contains 14 residues. V lost 7 bases to trimming and J lost 7 bases; unmatched junction nucleotides: 6. DNA for the CDR3: TGTGCCAGCAATCGACAGGGGGCGAGTGAAAAACTGTTTTTT. Protein: CASNRQGASEKLFF.

The rearrangement uses TRBV2 and TRBJ1-5; possible D gene TRBD1, 5 bases. Trimming pared 10 bases from V and 5 bases from J, leaving 21 bases between. The germline V gene has CDR1 SNHLY and CDR2 FYNNEI. This CDR3 is 15 amino acids long. The CDR3 DNA reads TGTGCCACCCGGGGGGTGAGGGGAGCCCATCAGCCCCAGCATTTT. Protein sequence: CATRGVRGAHQPQHF.

The chain couples TRBV6-5 to TRBJ1-1; possible D gene TRBD1, 5 bases. Germline-derived CDR1 and CDR2 are MNHEY and SVGAGI. The CDR3 loop spans 12 amino acids. V was cut by 11 bases and J by 1 base, with 11 bases left in between. The CDR3 DNA reads as TGTGCCGGAGGAGGGGAGAACACTGAAGCTTTCTTT. This sequence encodes CAGGGENTEAFF.